The 11 T cell receptor beta chains reported below all come from one sample, sequenced in a study of blood T cells in healthy people across ages. Sample-barcoded 5' priming and a J-beta primer mix drove a second PCR of roughly 6 to 12 cycles. From the 5' RACE reads, TCRdb called clonotypes with MiXCR, one entry per CDR3 protein. The data hold 920,000 or so distinct CDR3 sequences, with 45% observed a single time. The specimen was blood. These TCRs come from an older woman in good health.

This clonotype was detected a few times. The V call is TRBV9, the J call TRBJ2-1; D unresolved. The V and J ends lost 4 bases and 7 bases respectively, with 9 bases between them. Germline V CDR1 and CDR2: SGDLS, YYNGEE. This CDR3 has 12 amino acids. CDR3 DNA sequence: TGTGCCAGCAGCCAATTTTCTAATGAGCAGTTCTTC. Translation gives CASSQFSNEQFF.

The V gene is TRBV6-5, the J gene TRBJ2-4; D is perhaps TRBD2 (5 bases). Matching the DNA end better, TRBJ2-7 makes the J call doubtful. The CDR3 loop spans 14 amino acids. Germline V gene data show CDR1 as MNHEY and CDR2 as SVGAGI. The DNA for the CDR3 is TGTGCCAGCAGGGAATCCGGGATAACCTACGAGCAGTACTTC. Its protein is CASRESGITYEQYF.

J is TRBJ2-4 and V is TRBV6-2 or TRBV6-3; tentative D call: TRBD2 (5 bases). Gene TRBJ2-7 matches the end of the DNA better, so the J call may be wrong. CDR3 length: 11 amino acids. In germline, CDR1 is MNHEY, CDR2 SVGEGT. The CDR3 bases are TGTGCCAGCGGGCGGGTTTACGAGCAGTACTTC. It is translated as CASGRVYEQYF.

To note about this clonotype: Its ends do not fully match the called genes, so a read error is possible. The V gene is TRBV20-1, the J gene TRBJ2-4; 9 bases map to TRBD1. The J call may be faulty, since TRBJ2-7 better matches the DNA end. Germline CDR1 reads DFQATT; CDR2 reads SNEGSKA (reference sequence). The CDR3 consists of 14 residues. The CDR3 region is CSTRPGTGTYEQYF. The CDR3 region has the DNA TGCAGTACTAGGCCCGGGACAGGGACCTACGAGCAGTACTTC.

The CDR3 protein is CASSPDREMLFEAFF. The DNA for the CDR3 is TGTGCCAGCAGCCCGGACAGGGAGATGTTGTTTGAAGCTTTCTTT. The J gene is TRBJ1-1, the V gene TRBV7-9; 8 bases are shared with TRBD1. The V and J ends lost 5 bases and 7 bases, in that order; junction bases with no gene match: 12. Germline CDR1 and CDR2: SEHNR and FQNEAQ (reference sequence). This CDR3 has 15 residues.

The chain couples TRBV4-2 to TRBJ1-4, with D unresolved. This CDR3 is 14 amino acids long. V dropped 0 bases and J dropped 6 bases, with 8 bases sitting between them. The germline V gene has CDR1 LGHNA and CDR2 YNFKEQ. Written as DNA, the CDR3 is TGTGCCAGCAGCCAAGATGTGGCGGATGAAAAACTGTTTTTT. As protein: CASSQDVADEKLFF.

There are a few counts of this clonotype. This chain joins TRBV7-2 and TRBJ2-1, with a weak D call TRBD2 (5 bases). CDR1 is SGHTA and CDR2 is FQGNSA in the germline V gene. V lost 11 bases and J lost 2, with 13 bases in between. The CDR3 length is 13 residues. The CDR3 region is CARGRGAYNEQFF. The CDR3 DNA reads as TGTGCCCGGGGAAGAGGTGCCTACAATGAGCAGTTCTTC.

A few counts support this clonotype. This chain uses TRBV7-2 with TRBJ2-2; D possibly corresponds to TRBD2 (6 bases). Between the trimmed V and J ends, which lost 1 base and 4 bases, there was a span of 10 bases. CDR1 is SGHTA, CDR2 FQGNSA, per germline. The CDR3 contains 15 residues. The CDR3 loop is CASSLGLGLTGELFF. CDR3 in DNA: TGTGCCAGCAGCTTAGGACTAGGCCTCACCGGGGAGCTGTTTTTT.

The rearrangement joins TRBV20-1 to TRBJ1-6, with a weak D call TRBD1 (5 bases). Germline V lookup: CDR1 DFQATT, CDR2 SNEGSKA (reference sequence). This CDR3 is built from 17 residues. V lost 2 bases, J lost 2 bases, and 16 bases lay in between. Here the CDR3 reads CSARPVGQGTYNSPLHF. CDR3 bases: TGCAGTGCTAGACCCGTCGGGCAGGGAACCTATAATTCACCCCTCCACTTT.

V is TRBV10-3 and J is TRBJ2-7; D is ambiguous. This CDR3 contains 14 residues. The germline V gene has CDR1 ENHRY and CDR2 SYGVKD. Trimming took 3 bases from V and 2 from J, leaving 11 bases between them. The CDR3, as DNA: TGTGCCATCAGTGACTATAGATTGGCCTACGAGCAGTACTTC. Amino acid sequence: CAISDYRLAYEQYF.

The chain links TRBV9 to TRBJ2-6; 7 bases agree with TRBD1. CDR3 size: 19 residues. CDR1 and CDR2 from the germline V gene are SGDLS and YYNGEE. Trimming took 0 bases from V and 2 from J; bases not matched to a gene: 11. The CDR3 loop reads CASSVATGTASTGANVLTF. CDR3 bases: TGTGCCAGCAGCGTAGCTACCGGGACAGCTAGCACTGGGGCCAACGTCCTGACTTTC.